These T cell receptor beta chains were read from a single sample in a study of blood T cell repertoires in COVID-19. This table comes from immunoSEQ multiplex PCR, and its TCRdb copy is limited to in-frame clones, with some not included. The table includes 150,000 to 200,000 clones, more than 75% detected once. The material sequenced was peripheral blood. All receptors come from a woman in her forties with COVID-19, enrolled during active disease. Each CDR3 is given with its conserved first and last residue. The order of the fields is clone size, D gene, J gene, V gene, CDR3 length, CDR3 protein, CDR3 DNA. The D gene is left open where the match is weak. Size tells how often a clone was seen (once, few, many) or the class of an expanded clone, and some rows leave it out.

size: -
D: -
J: TRBJ1-5
V: TRBV3-1/TRBV3-2
length: 14
CDR3: CASSQQGYNQPQHF
DNA: TGTGCCAGCAGCCAGCAGGGTTACAATCAGCCCCAGCATTTT

size: once
D: -
J: TRBJ1-4
V: TRBV9
length: 14
CDR3: CASSVEPERGKLFF
DNA: TGTGCCAGCAGCGTCGAACCTGAAAGAGGTAAACTGTTTTTT

size: -
D: -
J: TRBJ1-2
V: TRBV7-9
length: 14
CDR3: CASSVNRDAYGYTF
DNA: TGTGCCAGCAGCGTCAACAGGGATGCCTATGGCTACACCTTC

size: -
D: TRBD1
J: TRBJ1-5
V: TRBV30
length: 13
CDR3: CAWSRQGNQPQHF
DNA: TGTGCCTGGAGTAGACAGGGGAATCAGCCCCAGCATTTT

size: -
D: -
J: TRBJ1-1
V: TRBV3-1/TRBV3-2
length: 15
CDR3: CASSQENTMNTEAFF
DNA: TGTGCCAGCAGCCAAGAGAACACCATGAACACTGAAGCTTTCTTT

size: few
D: -
J: TRBJ1-2
V: TRBV30
length: 11
CDR3: CAWQPQGGYTF
DNA: TGTGCCTGGCAACCCCAGGGAGGCTACACCTTC

size: -
D: -
J: TRBJ1-1
V: TRBV6-1
length: 14
CDR3: CASSEVWEGTEAFF
DNA: TGTGCCAGCAGTGAAGTGTGGGAGGGCACTGAAGCTTTCTTT

size: -
D: -
J: TRBJ1-2
V: TRBV5-6
length: 14
CDR3: CASSLAGEGYGYTF
DNA: TGTGCCAGCAGCTTGGCGGGGGAAGGCTATGGCTACACCTTC

size: -
D: -
J: TRBJ1-2
V: TRBV4-2
length: 15
CDR3: CASSQAVRQNYGYTF
DNA: TGTGCCAGCAGCCAAGCAGTTCGACAGAACTATGGCTACACCTTC

size: -
D: -
J: TRBJ1-5
V: TRBV2
length: 14
CDR3: CASQGQGGNQPQHF
DNA: TGTGCCAGCCAGGGGCAGGGAGGCAATCAGCCCCAGCATTTT

size: -
D: -
J: TRBJ1-3
V: TRBV5-1
length: 15
CDR3: CASSLDTNSGNTIYF
DNA: TGCGCCAGCAGCTTGGACACCAACTCTGGAAACACCATATATTTT

size: -
D: -
J: TRBJ1-6
V: TRBV5-1
length: 15
CDR3: CASSLVSGGNSPLHF
DNA: TGCGCCAGCAGCTTGGTATCCGGGGGGAATTCACCCCTCCACTTT

size: -
D: -
J: TRBJ2-1
V: TRBV29-1
length: 15
CDR3: CSVVSGTIPYNEQFF
DNA: TGCAGCGTTGTCTCAGGTACCATACCTTACAATGAGCAGTTCTTC

size: -
D: TRBD2
J: TRBJ2-3
V: TRBV24-1
length: 17
CDR3: CATSDSRLAGAIDTQYF
DNA: TGTGCCACCAGTGATTCACGACTAGCGGGAGCCATAGATACGCAGTATTTT

size: -
D: -
J: TRBJ2-5
V: TRBV7-2
length: 16
CDR3: CASSSDLVGGQETQYF
DNA: TGTGCCAGCAGCTCCGACCTAGTGGGGGGCCAAGAGACCCAGTACTTC

size: -
D: TRBD1
J: TRBJ1-6
V: TRBV7-6
length: 15
CDR3: CASSLRTGNNSPLHF
DNA: TGTGCCAGCAGCCTCCGGACAGGAAACAATTCACCCCTCCACTTT

size: -
D: -
J: TRBJ1-1
V: TRBV19
length: 18
CDR3: CASSIDSPGGAQNTEAFF
DNA: TGTGCCAGTAGTATAGATTCTCCCGGCGGGGCCCAGAACACTGAAGCTTTCTTT

size: -
D: TRBD1
J: TRBJ1-3
V: TRBV29-1
length: 14
CDR3: CSGRTGGSGNTIYF
DNA: TGCAGCGGGCGAACAGGGGGCAGTGGAAACACCATATATTTT

size: -
D: -
J: TRBJ2-2
V: TRBV14
length: 11
CDR3: CASRGAGELFF
DNA: TGTGCCAGCCGGGGTGCCGGGGAGCTGTTTTTT